The 8 T cell receptor beta chains in this list originate from one sample, sequenced in a study of tumor-infiltrating lymphocytes in primary liver carcinoma. From about 0.5 ug of total RNA, TCR beta-specific cDNA was reverse-transcribed using a constant-region primer. Generation of the TCR beta libraries relied on three nested multiplex PCR rounds using slightly modified ARM-PCR. TRBV1-TRBV30 forward and Cbeta reverse primers drove the first two approximately 10-cycle rounds. Via MiXCR, TCRdb re-called the multiplex PCR reads, giving one row per CDR3 protein. The sample holds roughly 100,000 distinct CDR3 sequences, around 63% seen once. Co-extraction of both nucleic acids (RNA and DNA) used about 18-34 mg of unsorted bulk tissue. The sample comprised liver tumor tissue from sampling region 5. Subset of the sample: tumor region T5, tumor centre. The receptors derive from a woman aged 55-75 years with primary liver carcinoma and hepatitis B virus infection.

This clonotype was seen many times. The rearrangement links TRBV12-3 or TRBV12-4 to TRBJ2-3; D is ambiguous. This CDR3 is built from 12 residues. V gave up 6 bases and J gave up 6 bases, with 10 bases separating them. The chain's CDR3 is CASSSMTDTQYF. In DNA form, the CDR3 reads TGTGCCAGCAGCTCCATGACGGATACGCAGTATTTT.

With regard to this clonotype: This may arise from a read error, as a much more abundant clone is one base away. J is TRBJ2-3 and V is TRBV5-4; the match to TRBD2 covers 13 bases. This CDR3 comprises 16 residues. Germline-derived CDR1 and CDR2 are SGHNT and YYREEE (reference sequence). CDR3 nucleotides: TGTGTCAGCAGCCGGCCAGGACTAGCGGGAGCGGATACGCAGTATTTT. It is translated as CVSSRPGLAGADTQYF.

Comment on this clonotype: Because it lacks the conserved phenylalanine or tryptophan at the end, this CDR3 is likely a read error. The chain employs TRBV29-1 and TRBJ1-1; D call uncertain. The CDR3 sequence is 13 residues long. Looked up from germline, CDR1 is SQVTM and CDR2 is ANQGSEA. The CDR3 region is CSFQRDMWTEAFI. The CDR3 bases are TGCAGCTTTCAACGTGATATGTGGACTGAGGCTTTCATT.

Remarks on this clonotype: An end of the junction does not agree with germline; a read error may underlie this. The J gene is TRBJ2-5, the V gene TRBV14, with 7 bases matching TRBD2. This CDR3 comprises 16 residues. Per the germline V gene, CDR1 is SGHDN and CDR2 is FVKESK. The chain's CDR3 is CTRSQGVTGGDETQYF. The CDR3 coding sequence is TGTACCAGGAGCCAAGGCGTGACGGGAGGCGACGAGACCCAGTACTTC.

Points on this clonotype: A junction boundary mismatches the germline segment, possibly from a read error. V usage is TRBV6-5 and J usage is TRBJ2-3, with D unclear. The last part of the DNA fits TRBJ1-5 better; the J call may be wrong. The CDR3 extends over 15 amino acids. The germline V gene encodes CDR1 MNHEY and CDR2 SVGAGI. CDR3 in amino acids: CASSYSAGSTDTQHF. As DNA, the CDR3 is TGCGCCAGCAGTTACTCAGCGGGTAGCACAGATACGCAGCATTTT.

Of note for this clonotype: The junction does not match germline at one end; this may be a read error. This rearrangement joins TRBV28 to TRBJ2-2, with a tentative D call TRBD2 (5 bases). Germline CDR1 and CDR2: MDHEN and SYDVKM. The length of the CDR3 is 16 residues. For the CDR3, the DNA is TGTGCCAGCAGTCCGTCGGCGAGTAGGAACACCGGGAAGCTGTTTTTT. Translation: CASSPSASRNTGKLFF.

This clonotype was seen many times. The V gene is TRBV5-4, the J gene TRBJ2-7; maybe TRBD1 (7 bases). The CDR3 sequence is 14 residues long. The germline gives CDR1 SGHNT, CDR2 YYREEE (reference sequence). V lost 0 bases and J 4 bases, leaving 11 bases between the germline ends. This CDR3 reads CASSLGAGGYEQYF. In DNA, the CDR3 is TGTGCCAGCAGCTTGGGGGCAGGGGGGTACGAGCAGTACTTC.

The CDR3 DNA is TGTGCCAGCAGTCTAGGGAGCAGGTACACTGAAGCTTTCTTT. This sequence encodes CASSLGSRYTEAFF. This sequence joins TRBV28 and TRBJ1-1; no clear D. Trimming cost V 5 bases and J 3 bases, with 13 bases left between them. Germline loops: CDR1 MDHEN, CDR2 SYDVKM. The CDR3 has 14 residues. The full variable domain, rest sourced from reference TRBV28 and TRBJ1-1, is DVKVTQSSRYLVKRTGEKVFLECVQDMDHENMFWYRQDPGLGLRLIYFSYDVKMKEKGDIPEGYSVSREKKERFSLILESASTNQTSMYLCASSLGSRYTEAFFGQGTRLTVV.